A single sample is the source of the 13 T cell receptor beta chains below, sequenced in a study of shared clonotypes between healthy human individuals. This table comes from immunoSEQ multiplex PCR, and its TCRdb copy is limited to in-frame clones, with some not included. The sample has about 1.5 million clones; 95% to 99% are singletons. The material sequenced was naive CD4+ T cells sorted from blood. Stated subset: CD45RA+ positively selected. The receptors shown here come from a man under 40 in good health.

The chain recombines TRBV6-8 with TRBJ2-1; 8 nucleotides align to TRBD1. The germline CDR1 and CDR2 sequences are MNHGY and SAAAGT. V trimming: 6 bases; J trimming: 5 bases; junction bases outside the gene matches: 9. The CDR3 spans 15 residues. The CDR3 reads CASRKDRATDNEQFF. The CDR3 nucleotides are TGTGCCAGCAGGAAGGACAGGGCAACGGACAATGAGCAGTTCTTC.

The chain employs TRBV7-2 and TRBJ2-5; unclear D gene. CDR3 length equals 13 residues. CDR1 and CDR2 (germline): SGHTA, FQGNSA. V dropped 2 bases and J dropped 4 bases, with 8 bases sitting between them. CDR3 residues: CASSLRVVETQYF. The DNA of the CDR3 is TGTGCCAGCAGCTTAAGGGTTGTAGAGACCCAGTACTTC.

This chain joins TRBV29-1 and TRBJ1-1; no clear D gene. The CDR3 runs to 11 residues. CDR1 and CDR2 (germline): SQVTM, ANQGSEA. CDR3 sequence reads: CRVSGSTEAFF. CDR3 nucleotides: TGCAGGGTGAGTGGGTCGACTGAAGCTTTCTTT.

This chain joins TRBV5-6 and TRBJ1-1; D unresolved. This CDR3 contains 12 residues. Germline-derived CDR1 and CDR2 are SGHDT and YYEEEE. The V end lost 1 base, the J end lost 3 bases, and 4 bases lay between the germline ends. The CDR3 DNA reads TGTGCCAGCAGCTTGCCTGACACTGAAGCTTTCTTT. Encoded protein: CASSLPDTEAFF.

The chain couples TRBV5-4 to TRBJ2-5, with D uncertain. This CDR3 has 13 amino acids. Germline lookup yields CDR1 SGHNT and CDR2 YYREEE (reference sequence). The V gene lost 4 bases and the J gene lost 5 bases, with 12 bases spanning the gap. The CDR3 sequence is CASSRLLTETQYF. The CDR3, as DNA: TGTGCCAGCAGCCGTCTCTTGACGGAGACCCAGTACTTC.

The chain is built from TRBV9 and TRBJ1-2; D perhaps matches TRBD1 (6 bases). The CDR3 spans 12 residues. Trimming cost V 3 bases and J 7 bases, with 10 bases left between them. Looked up from germline, CDR1 is SGDLS and CDR2 is YYNGEE. The CDR3 DNA follows: TGTGCCAGCAGCGCGACAGGAGCTGGCTACACCTTC. Residues: CASSATGAGYTF.

This chain links TRBV21-1 with TRBJ1-5. TRBV21-1 is labeled a pseudogene. CDR3 length: 19 residues. CDR3 protein: CASTVPGVAPVYSNQPQHF. CDR3 DNA: TGTGCCAGCACCGTCCCTGGGGTTGCCCCCGTATATAGCAATCAGCCCCAGCATTTT.

The rearrangement joins TRBV5-1 to TRBJ2-6, with a possible D match to TRBD1 (5 bases). With 4 bases removed from V and 0 bases from J, the gap between germline ends came to 20 bases. The CDR3 spans 19 residues. Per germline, CDR1 SGHRS and CDR2 YFSETQ. CDR3 protein: CASSDRPDMWSSGANVLTF. CDR3 in DNA: TGCGCCAGCAGCGACCGACCGGACATGTGGTCCTCTGGGGCCAACGTCCTGACTTTC.

V and J are TRBV12-5 and TRBJ2-3, with D maybe TRBD2 (6 bases). The germline CDR1 and CDR2 sequences are LGHNT and FRNRAP. This CDR3 region has 15 residues. The germline V and J ends were trimmed by 2 bases and 2 bases, with 11 bases remaining between them. CDR3 DNA sequence: TGTGCTAGTGGTTTGCTTAGCGGATCCACAGATACGCAGTATTTT. Its protein product is CASGLLSGSTDTQYF.

In this sample, this clone turned up once. This sequence joins TRBV2 and TRBJ2-5, with 8 bases that match TRBD1. Germline-derived CDR1 and CDR2 are SNHLY and FYNNEI. The CDR3 totals 15 residues. V trimming: 6 bases; J trimming: 4 bases; junction bases outside the gene matches: 10. Here the CDR3 DNA reads TGTGCCAGCAGGACCGGACAGGGCTATCTAGAGACCCAGTACTTC. It codes for CASRTGQGYLETQYF.

The rearrangement joins TRBV2 to TRBJ2-7; 14 bases map to TRBD2. CDR1 SNHLY and CDR2 FYNNEI come from the germline V gene. V trimming: 11 bases; J trimming: 5 bases; junction bases outside the gene matches: 5. The CDR3 length is 13 residues. The CDR3 DNA follows: TGTGCCGGAGGACTAGCGGGAGGAAACGAGCAGTACTTC. It encodes CAGGLAGGNEQYF.

The chain has TRBV20-1 and TRBJ2-7; D remains ambiguous. The germline V gene has CDR1 DFQATT and CDR2 SNEGSKA (reference sequence). The CDR3 runs 11 residues. V was trimmed by 2 bases and J by 7 bases, leaving 9 bases between them. The CDR3 sequence is CSARTIREQYF. In DNA form, the CDR3 reads TGCAGTGCTAGAACTATACGGGAGCAGTACTTC.

The chain combines TRBV28 with TRBJ1-4, with unresolved D. This CDR3 region has 14 residues. The germline V and J ends were trimmed by 7 bases and 5 bases, with 14 bases remaining between them. Germline loops: CDR1 MDHEN, CDR2 SYDVKM. Written as DNA, the CDR3 is TGTGCCAGCACCCAGTTCCCACTAAATGAAAAACTGTTTTTT. Protein sequence: CASTQFPLNEKLFF.